This T cell receptor beta chain was obtained from a study of shared clonotypes between healthy human individuals. There are a few counts of this clone. Its cognate antigen is unknown. An even split of each subset's genomic DNA across several immunoSEQ plates was performed. TCRdb's table, derived via immunoSEQ multiplex PCR, lists solely in-frame clones and lacks some. Of 150,000 to 200,000 clones listed, 90% to 95% are singletons. V lost 8 bases to trimming and J lost 1 base, with 12 bases between them. The CDR3 extends over 13 amino acids. CDR1 is ENHRY and CDR2 is SYGVKD in the germline V gene. Study-wide findings and caveats: About 5% was the fraction of naive CD4 clonotypes found shared across several donors.

This sequence was found in a woman younger than 45 in good health. The chain carries TRBV10-3 and TRBJ2-7, with D possibly TRBD2 on 5 matching bases. Sequencing was carried out using naive CD4+ T cells sorted from blood. Subset given: CD45RA+ positively selected. The CDR3 DNA reads as TGTGCCATCGGGCGGGCGGAGTCCTACGAGCAGTACTTC. Translating it yields CAIGRAESYEQYF.